This is a list of T cell receptor beta chains from one sample in a study of CD8 T cells in ankylosing spondylitis. TCRdb re-derived calls from the 5' RACE reads in MiXCR, one entry per CDR3 protein. Of 150,000 to 200,000 distinct CDR3 sequences detected, approximately 20% appear once; the ten largest clones hold roughly 8%. The sequencing input was blood, either unsorted or a sorted T cell fraction (not recorded which). Every receptor here comes from a male donor with ankylosing spondylitis or in good health (not recorded which). Each CDR3 is given with its conserved first and last residue. A D gene is named only where the DNA matches it firmly. Size is stated for part of the rows, as once, few or many counts, or as a class when the clone is expanded.

abundance	d_gene	v_gene	j_gene	CDR3aa	CDR3nt
NA	NA	TRBV6-5	TRBJ1-5	CASSSAPGHTSNQPQHF	TGTGCCAGCAGTTCTGCTCCGGGACACACTAGCAATCAGCCCCAGCATTTT
many	TRBD2	TRBV10-3	TRBJ2-1	CAISATSGARLGNEQFF	TGTGCCATCAGCGCGACTAGCGGCGCGCGGCTGGGCAATGAGCAGTTCTTC
NA	NA	TRBV11-3	TRBJ2-3	CASSLGGEPTDTQYF	TGTGCCAGCAGCTTAGGTGGGGAACCCACAGATACGCAGTATTTT
NA	NA	TRBV5-1	TRBJ2-3	CASSPMTVTDTQYF	TGCGCCAGCAGCCCTATGACAGTCACAGATACGCAGTATTTT
NA	NA	TRBV3-1	TRBJ1-1	CASNQRQALVTFF	TGTGCCAGCAACCAAAGACAGGCTTTGGTAACTTTCTTT
NA	NA	TRBV5-5	TRBJ2-3	CASSGRTAPASTDTQYF	TGTGCCAGCAGCGGGAGGACAGCTCCCGCTAGCACAGATACGCAGTATTTT
many	TRBD2	TRBV12-3/TRBV12-4	TRBJ2-7	CASSTRAGLLSYEQYF	TGTGCCAGCAGTACCAGAGCGGGATTGCTCTCCTACGAGCAGTACTTC
many	NA	TRBV6-5	TRBJ1-1	CASSYSRVNTEAFF	TGTGCCAGCAGTTACTCGAGGGTGAACACTGAAGCTTTCTTT
many	TRBD2	TRBV20-1	TRBJ2-3	CSARGGRGDTQYF	TGCAGTGCCCGGGGGGGGCGTGGAGATACGCAGTATTTT
few	NA	TRBV19	TRBJ2-1	CASSMATNEQFF	TGTGCCAGTAGTATGGCCACCAATGAGCAGTTCTTC
NA	NA	TRBV7-2	TRBJ1-6	CASSPGSSYNSPLHF	TGTGCCAGCAGCCCAGGGAGCTCCTATAATTCACCCCTCCACTTT
NA	NA	TRBV28	TRBJ2-3	CASSNRDSSITDTQYF	TGTGCCAGCAGTAACCGGGACTCCTCGATCACAGATACGCAGTATTTT
many	TRBD1	TRBV5-1	TRBJ1-2	CASSLQGPTNYGYTF	TGCGCCAGCAGCCTACAGGGGCCTACGAACTATGGCTACACCTTC
NA	NA	TRBV2	TRBJ1-1	CASSEQFEAFF	TGTGCCAGCAGTGAACAGTTTGAAGCTTTCTTT
many	TRBD1	TRBV29-1	TRBJ1-1	CSATRDRVYTEAFF	TGCAGCGCAACCCGGGACAGGGTATACACTGAAGCTTTCTTT
few	TRBD2	TRBV5-1	TRBJ2-5	CASSLAGDKGETQYF	TGCGCCAGCAGTTTGGCGGGAGATAAGGGAGAGACCCAGTACTTC
NA	NA	TRBV6-2/TRBV6-3	TRBJ2-4	CASSYGLAKNIQYF	TGTGCCAGCAGTTACGGTCTAGCCAAAAACATTCAGTACTTC
NA	TRBD2	TRBV7-9	TRBJ2-2	CASSLSGGPPGELFF	TGTGCCAGCAGCCTGTCGGGAGGGCCCCCCGGGGAGCTGTTTTTT
many	TRBD1	TRBV20-1	TRBJ1-1	CSAPDREGEKAFF	TGCAGTGCCCCGGACAGGGAGGGCGAAAAAGCTTTCTTT
many	NA	TRBV4-2	TRBJ2-2	CASSQGRNTGELFF	TGTGCCAGCAGCCAGGGGCGGAACACCGGGGAGCTGTTTTTT
NA	NA	TRBV12-5	TRBJ2-2	CASGLTNKGAVAGGAGELFF	TGTGCTAGTGGTTTGACCAACAAGGGGGCCGTCGCGGGAGGCGCCGGGGAGCTGTTTTTT
many	TRBD1	TRBV5-1	TRBJ1-2	CASSSTSGQGNYGYTF	TGCGCCAGCAGCTCAACCTCGGGACAGGGGAACTATGGCTACACCTTC
many	NA	TRBV29-1	TRBJ2-5	CSVGRQTQETQYF	TGCAGCGTTGGAAGGCAGACCCAAGAGACCCAGTACTTC
many	NA	TRBV5-1	TRBJ2-7	CASKEAANSYEQYF	TGCGCCAGTAAGGAGGCGGCCAACTCCTACGAGCAGTACTTC
many	TRBD1	TRBV29-1	TRBJ1-1	CSAGGELTGKVTEAFF	TGCAGCGCGGGGGGGGAACTGACAGGGAAGGTCACTGAAGCTTTCTTT
NA	TRBD2	TRBV14	TRBJ2-1	CASSQDKEREVNEQFF	TGTGCCAGCAGCCAAGATAAGGAGCGGGAGGTCAATGAGCAGTTCTTC
many	NA	TRBV20-1	TRBJ2-1	CSARDWIRSSYNEQFF	TGCAGTGCTAGAGATTGGATCCGGAGCTCCTACAATGAGCAGTTCTTC
few	NA	TRBV4-1	TRBJ2-1	CASSQQGGAYNEQFF	TGCGCCAGCAGCCAACAGGGTGGGGCTTACAATGAGCAGTTCTTC
NA	NA	TRBV28	TRBJ1-1	CASSSGTEAFF	TGTGCCAGCAGTTCGGGCACTGAAGCTTTCTTT
many	NA	TRBV24-1	TRBJ2-7	CATSDLGPRAEGSYEQYF	TGTGCCACCAGTGACCTTGGCCCTCGGGCCGAGGGGTCTTACGAGCAGTACTTC
NA	TRBD1	TRBV24-1	TRBJ1-1	CATRQGASSTEAFF	TGTGCCACCAGACAGGGGGCATCAAGCACTGAAGCTTTCTTT
NA	NA	TRBV19	TRBJ2-5	CASSIPGAETQYF	TGTGCCAGTAGTATCCCAGGGGCCGAGACCCAGTACTTC
many	NA	TRBV29-1	TRBJ2-7	CSGGGRLVDEQYF	TGCAGCGGAGGGGGCCGACTAGTCGACGAGCAGTACTTC
few	NA	TRBV15	TRBJ2-7	CATSREGFDSYEQYF	TGTGCCACCAGCAGAGAAGGGTTTGACTCCTACGAGCAGTACTTC
many	NA	TRBV12-3/TRBV12-4	TRBJ2-4	CASSLEVAKNIQYF	TGTGCCAGCAGTTTGGAGGTAGCCAAAAACATTCAGTACTTC
few	NA	TRBV18	TRBJ1-6	CASSPPQGRTLHF	TGTGCCAGCTCACCACCCCAGGGAAGGACCCTCCACTTT
NA	TRBD2	TRBV23-1	TRBJ2-1	CASSQSEREDGNEQFF	TGCGCCAGCAGTCAATCAGAGCGGGAGGATGGGAATGAGCAGTTCTTC
many	NA	TRBV7-6	TRBJ2-2	CASSEGSGELFF	TGTGCCAGCAGCGAGGGAAGCGGGGAGCTGTTTTTT
many	NA	TRBV29-1	TRBJ1-1	CSVSRERDTEAFF	TGCAGCGTATCCAGGGAGCGGGACACTGAAGCTTTCTTT
many	NA	TRBV5-4	TRBJ2-5	CASSLAAQGETQYF	TGTGCCAGCAGCTTGGCGGCTCAAGGAGAGACCCAGTACTTC
many	NA	TRBV12-3/TRBV12-4	TRBJ1-5	CASSPSQSSNQPQHF	TGTGCCAGCAGCCCGTCGCAGTCTAGCAATCAGCCCCAGCATTTT
NA	NA	TRBV20-1	TRBJ1-1	CSARFHTAEAFF	TGCAGTGCTAGATTCCATACTGCTGAAGCTTTCTTT
NA	NA	TRBV20-1	TRBJ2-3	CSARDFRLDTDTQYF	TGCAGTGCTAGAGATTTTAGACTAGACACAGATACGCAGTATTTT
NA	NA	TRBV20-1	TRBJ1-1	CSAKRGHRMNTEAFF	TGCAGTGCCAAAAGGGGACACCGCATGAACACTGAAGCTTTCTTT
few	NA	TRBV20-1	TRBJ1-1	CSARVGWNTEAFF	TGCAGTGCTAGAGTGGGGTGGAACACTGAAGCTTTCTTT
many	NA	TRBV5-1	TRBJ2-5	CASSLQVEETQYF	TGCGCCAGCAGCTTACAGGTGGAGGAGACCCAGTACTTC
many	NA	TRBV5-1	TRBJ1-1	CASSWGKGNTEAFF	TGCGCCAGCAGCTGGGGGAAGGGGAACACTGAAGCTTTCTTT
many	NA	TRBV20-1	TRBJ2-2	CSARGGGELFF	TGCAGTGCTAGAGGAGGCGGGGAGCTGTTTTTT
NA	NA	TRBV5-1	TRBJ2-7	CASSLVTGVKSHEQYF	TGCGCCAGCAGCTTGGTCACGGGAGTTAAATCCCACGAGCAGTACTTC
few	TRBD2	TRBV7-7	TRBJ2-7	CASSPTGLAGVGEQYF	TGTGCCAGCAGCCCGACCGGACTAGCGGGAGTAGGGGAGCAGTACTTC
many	TRBD2	TRBV20-1	TRBJ2-7	CSALTSGSPYEQYF	TGCAGTGCTTTGACTAGCGGGAGCCCCTACGAGCAGTACTTC
NA	NA	TRBV28	TRBJ1-5	CTSSSQLNQPQHF	TGTACCAGCAGTTCTCAGTTGAATCAGCCCCAGCATTTT
NA	NA	TRBV5-1	TRBJ2-2	CASGLAVGAGELFF	TGCGCCAGCGGCTTGGCCGTAGGAGCCGGGGAGCTGTTTTTT
NA	TRBD2	TRBV5-1	TRBJ2-1	CASSLLAGSYNEQFF	TGCGCCAGCAGCTTGCTAGCGGGCTCCTACAATGAGCAGTTCTTC
NA	NA	TRBV6-6	TRBJ2-2	CASHRGMNTGELFF	TGTGCCAGTCACAGAGGTATGAACACCGGGGAGCTGTTTTTT
many	NA	TRBV29-1	TRBJ2-7	CSVGDYEQYF	TGCAGCGTTGGTGACTACGAGCAGTACTTC
NA	NA	TRBV28	TRBJ1-5	CASSLEGREGQPQHF	TGTGCCAGCAGTTTAGAGGGACGGGAGGGTCAGCCCCAGCATTTT
NA	NA	TRBV20-1	TRBJ2-3	CSASPPRGAGGDTQYF	TGCAGTGCTAGCCCCCCCAGGGGCGCTGGGGGAGATACGCAGTATTTT
NA	TRBD1	TRBV5-4	TRBJ2-1	CASSNRDRGYNEQFF	TGTGCCAGCAGCAACCGGGACAGGGGATACAATGAGCAGTTCTTC